Listed here are 16 T cell receptor beta chains from one sample, sequenced in a study of blood T cell repertoires in COVID-19. The assay was immunoSEQ multiplex PCR, and TCRdb's table has in-frame clones only and misses some. The table lists around 250,000 clones, around 87% of them singletons. Sequenced sample: PBMCs or T cells enriched from blood (not recorded which). Source of these receptors: a woman aged 45-59 years who had recovered from COVID-19.

The chain carries TRBV7-8 and TRBJ1-2; 7 bases align to TRBD1. V dropped 1 base and J dropped 7; count of bases not matched to a gene: 9. Germline lookup yields CDR1 SGHVS and CDR2 FQNEAQ. The CDR3 totals 15 residues. CDR3 DNA sequence: TGTGCCAGCAGCTTAGGGGGATACAGGGGAAGTGGCTACACCTTC. It translates to CASSLGGYRGSGYTF.

The chain is built from TRBV14 and TRBJ2-7, with D possibly TRBD2 on 5 matching bases. CDR1 is SGHDN and CDR2 is FVKESK in the germline V gene. V was clipped by 1 base and J by 3 bases, with 10 bases between them. CDR3 length: 14 amino acids. The CDR3 loop reads CASSQGTGNYEQYF. For the CDR3, the DNA is TGTGCCAGCAGCCAAGGGACGGGAAACTACGAGCAGTACTTC.

This sequence joins TRBV3-1 (or the pseudogene TRBV3-2) and TRBJ2-7; D may be TRBD1 (7 bases). The CDR3 is made up of 13 amino acids. Germline values: CDR1 LGHDT, CDR2 YNNKEL (reference sequence). Trimming took off 4 bases at V and 3 bases at J, with 10 bases between the two ends. CDR3 DNA sequence: TGTGCCAGCAGCCCAGGGGGGAGCTACGAGCAGTACTTC. Protein: CASSPGGSYEQYF.

This rearrangement joins TRBV10-3 to TRBJ2-2, with 9 bases lining up with TRBD2. The CDR3 has 15 amino acids. J gave up 6 bases and V 6 bases, and 8 bases lay outside the gene matches. Germline CDR1 is ENHRY and CDR2 is SYGVKD. The CDR3 protein is CAIRPGLASSGELFF. The CDR3 DNA sequence: TGTGCCATCAGACCGGGACTAGCTTCGTCCGGGGAGCTGTTTTTT.

This sequence joins TRBV7-6 and TRBJ1-2; D is possibly TRBD1 (5 bases). CDR3 length equals 13 residues. Germline V gene lookup returns CDR1 SGHVS and CDR2 FNYEAQ. Trimming stripped 1 base from V and 8 bases from J, with 11 bases between. The CDR3 DNA reads as TGTGCCAGCAGCTTAGGATCAGGGCGAGGCTACACCTTC. It specifies CASSLGSGRGYTF.

This clone was seen a single time. CDR3 protein: CAISAGTSGIRNEQFF. The CDR3 DNA reads TGTGCCATCAGTGCGGGGACTAGCGGGATAAGGAATGAGCAGTTCTTC. The chain links TRBV10-3 to TRBJ2-1; 13 bases agree with TRBD2. CDR3 length: 16 residues. The germline V gene has CDR1 ENHRY and CDR2 SYGVKD. Trimming at V came to 4 bases and at J to 7 bases, leaving 7 bases not matched to a gene.

The gene calls are TRBV5-1 and TRBJ2-6; 8 bases agree with TRBD2. This CDR3 region has 19 residues. The junction had 15 bases not matched to a gene; V was cut back by 3 bases and J by 4 bases. The V gene's germline CDR1 is SGHRS and CDR2 YFSETQ. Here the CDR3 DNA reads TGCGCCAGCAGCTCGATGGGTGCGGGGGGCCTGGGCGGGGCCAACGTCCTGACTTTC. Amino acid sequence: CASSSMGAGGLGGANVLTF.

V gene TRBV10-3 combines with J gene TRBJ2-7, with D perhaps matching TRBD2 (6 bases). Trimming pared 4 bases from V and 2 bases from J, leaving 15 bases between. This CDR3 contains 15 residues. The germline gives CDR1 ENHRY, CDR2 SYGVKD. The CDR3: CAISGGEGRTYEQYF. The CDR3 DNA is TGTGCCATCAGTGGGGGGGAAGGCCGAACCTACGAGCAGTACTTC.

The rearrangement uses TRBV7-3 and TRBJ2-1; D gene uncertain. The V end lost 5 bases, the J end lost 4 bases, and 15 bases lay between the germline ends. The CDR3 extends over 15 amino acids. CDR1 and CDR2 from the germline V gene are SGHTA and FQGTGA. CDR3 in amino acids: CASSRTTLNYNEQFF. CDR3 sequence (DNA): TGTGCCAGCAGCCGAACAACACTAAATTACAATGAGCAGTTCTTC.

V and J are TRBV5-1 and TRBJ2-3; 8 bases match TRBD2. After removal of 0 bases from V and 4 bases from J, the junction contained 7 bases not matched to a gene. Germline V lookup: CDR1 SGHRS, CDR2 YFSETQ. This CDR3 is 16 amino acids long. This CDR3 reads CASSLVTGGPADTQYF. CDR3 coding DNA: TGCGCCAGCAGCTTGGTCACGGGAGGGCCCGCAGATACGCAGTATTTT.

This clone was seen only a few times. The genes are TRBV11-2 and TRBJ2-3, with TRBD2 matching over 8 bases. The ends lost 1 base at V and 4 bases at J; junction bases unmatched: 4. The CDR3 is 15 amino acids. Germline V gene sequence: CDR1 SGHAT, CDR2 FQNNGV. This CDR3 is CASSLGGTRPDTQYF. The CDR3 nucleotides read TGTGCCAGCAGCTTAGGGGGGACTAGGCCAGATACGCAGTATTTT.

The chain carries TRBV11-2 and TRBJ1-1; D perhaps matches TRBD1 (6 bases). The CDR3 has 14 residues. Deletions cut 5 bases from V and 11 bases from J, with 21 bases between. Germline lookup yields CDR1 SGHAT and CDR2 FQNNGV. This CDR3 is CASSEQGVVAKAFF. CDR3 in DNA: TGTGCCAGCAGCGAACAGGGTGTGGTGGCGAAGGCTTTCTTT.

The chain combines TRBV5-1 with TRBJ1-1; possibly TRBD1 for D (6 bases). Trimming cost V 4 bases and J 1 base, with 8 bases left between them. Germline V gives CDR1 SGHRS, CDR2 YFSETQ. The CDR3 covers 13 residues. CDR3 DNA: TGCGCCAGCAGCCCACAGGGGAACACTGAAGCTTTCTTT. Its translation is CASSPQGNTEAFF.

As regards this clone: This specimen includes other DNA sequences encoding the same CDR3. The chain uses TRBV5-4 and TRBJ2-3; the D is unclear. The germline V and J ends were trimmed by 0 bases and 2 bases, with 10 bases remaining between them. Germline CDR1 and CDR2: SGHNT and YYREEE (reference sequence). This CDR3 has 15 residues. The CDR3: CASSLAGRSTDTQYF. CDR3 nucleotide sequence: TGTGCCAGCAGCTTGGCCGGCAGGTCCACAGATACGCAGTATTTT. The full variable domain, completed using reference TRBV5-4 and TRBJ2-3, is ETGVTQSPTHLIKTRGQQVTLRCSSQSGHNTVSWYQQALGQGPQFIFQYYREEENGRGNFPPRFSGLQFPNYSSELNVNALELDDSALYLCASSLAGRSTDTQYFGPGTRLTVL.

The J gene is TRBJ2-3, the V gene TRBV5-1, with 10 bases identical to TRBD2. The CDR3 runs 14 residues. V shed 4 bases, J shed 4 bases, and the junction held 3 bases outside the gene matches. Germline loops: CDR1 SGHRS, CDR2 YFSETQ. CDR3 sequence: CASSPGTSADTQYF. CDR3 DNA: TGCGCCAGCAGCCCCGGGACTAGCGCAGATACGCAGTATTTT.

J is TRBJ2-1 and V is TRBV7-6; perhaps TRBD2 as D (5 bases). Trimming removed 0 bases at V and 5 bases at J, with 11 bases between. Germline CDR1 SGHVS, CDR2 FNYEAQ. The CDR3 sequence is 15 residues long. The CDR3 reads CASSLAAGIHNEQFF. Written as DNA, the CDR3 is TGTGCCAGCAGCTTAGCAGCCGGGATCCACAATGAGCAGTTCTTC.